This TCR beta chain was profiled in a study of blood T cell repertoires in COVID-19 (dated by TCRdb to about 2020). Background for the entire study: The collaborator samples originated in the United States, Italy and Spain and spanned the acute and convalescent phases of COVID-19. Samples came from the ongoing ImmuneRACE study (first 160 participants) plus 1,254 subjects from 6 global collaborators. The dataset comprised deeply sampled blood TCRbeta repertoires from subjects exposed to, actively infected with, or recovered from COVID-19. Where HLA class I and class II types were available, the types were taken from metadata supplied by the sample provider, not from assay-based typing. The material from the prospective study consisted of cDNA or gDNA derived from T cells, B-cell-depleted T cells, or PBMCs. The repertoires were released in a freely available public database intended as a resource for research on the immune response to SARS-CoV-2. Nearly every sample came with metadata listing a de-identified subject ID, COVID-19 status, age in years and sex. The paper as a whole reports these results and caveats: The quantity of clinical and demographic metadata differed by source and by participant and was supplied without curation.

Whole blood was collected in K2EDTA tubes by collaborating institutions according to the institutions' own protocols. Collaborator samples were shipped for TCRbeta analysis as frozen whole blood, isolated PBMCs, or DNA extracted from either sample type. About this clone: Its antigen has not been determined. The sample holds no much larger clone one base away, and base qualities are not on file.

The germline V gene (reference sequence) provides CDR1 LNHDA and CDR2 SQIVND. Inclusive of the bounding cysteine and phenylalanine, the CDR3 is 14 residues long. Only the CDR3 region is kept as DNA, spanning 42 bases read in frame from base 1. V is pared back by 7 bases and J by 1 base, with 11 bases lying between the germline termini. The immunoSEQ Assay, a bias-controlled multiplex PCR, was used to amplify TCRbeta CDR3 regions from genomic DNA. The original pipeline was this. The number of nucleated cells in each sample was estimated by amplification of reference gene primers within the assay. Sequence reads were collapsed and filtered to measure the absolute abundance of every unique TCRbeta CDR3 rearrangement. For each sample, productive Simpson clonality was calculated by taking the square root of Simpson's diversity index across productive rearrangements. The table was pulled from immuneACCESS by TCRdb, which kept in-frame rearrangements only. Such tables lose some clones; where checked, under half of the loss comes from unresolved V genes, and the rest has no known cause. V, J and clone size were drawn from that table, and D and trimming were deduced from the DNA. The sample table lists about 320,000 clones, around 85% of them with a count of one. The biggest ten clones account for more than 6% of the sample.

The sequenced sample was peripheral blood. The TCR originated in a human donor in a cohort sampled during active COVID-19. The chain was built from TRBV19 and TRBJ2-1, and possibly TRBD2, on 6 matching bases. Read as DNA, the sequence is TGTGCCAGTATCGGAGGGGATTCCTACAATGAGCAGTTCTTC. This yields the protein CASIGGDSYNEQFF.